Reported below is one T cell receptor (beta chain). The V segment lost 0 bases and the J segment 4 bases; nucleotides outside the gene matches: 13. CDR1 is SGHTS, CDR2 YDEGEE, per germline. CDR3 length equals 18 residues. This sample is drawn from a study of blood T cell repertoires in COVID-19. Whole-study context: Sources were T cells, B-cell-depleted T cells, or PBMCs; the material itself was cDNA or gDNA.

The authors' processing: Cell counts per sample came from amplifying reference gene primers. Assay used: immunoSEQ multiplex PCR; TCRdb lists only in-frame clones, some missing. V, J and clone size are those of that table, while D and trimming were read from the DNA. The data contain over 150,000 clones, about 80% of them singletons. The clonotype comes from a woman aged 55-70 years with COVID-19, enrolled during active disease. The rearrangement joins TRBV5-8 to TRBJ2-7, with TRBD2 matching over 10 bases. The sequencing input was peripheral blood. The CDR3 DNA sequence: TGTGCCAGCAGCTTGGTGCTGGGTGATAGCGGGAGGTCTTACGAGCAGTACTTC. Protein product: CASSLVLGDSGRSYEQYF.